These T cell receptor beta chains were read from a single sample in a study of early T cells in non-severe SARS-CoV-2 infection. TCRdb independently ran MiXCR on the 5' RACE reads; one entry per CDR3 protein. Of 50,000 to 65,000 distinct CDR3 sequences in the sample, roughly 18% were seen once. The input for sequencing was whole blood, taken at baseline. These receptors were taken from an adult who was a healthcare worker with PCR-confirmed SARS-CoV-2 infection or an uninfected control (not recorded which). Both conserved end residues are part of each CDR3. A D gene is named only where the DNA matches it firmly. Clone sizes are given selectively: once, few, many, or a class where the clone is expanded.

cdr3_nt	cdr3_aa	clone_size	v_call	d_call	j_call
TGTGCCAGCAGCAACCGGGACAGGGGCGGGAAGCAACAGAGCTCCTACAATGAGCAGTTCTTC	CASSNRDRGGKQQSSYNEQFF	.	TRBV21-1	.	TRBJ2-1
TGTGCCAGCAGATCCACGGGCGCCGCCTATTCACCCCTCCACTTT	CASRSTGAAYSPLHF	many	TRBV11-2	.	TRBJ1-6
TGTGCCAGTAGCATCCGGGACAGATTCCAGCCCCAGCATTTT	CASSIRDRFQPQHF	.	TRBV19	TRBD1	TRBJ1-5
TGCGCCAGCAGCTTGAGAACCCCTACGCAGTATTTT	CASSLRTPTQYF	few	TRBV5-1	.	TRBJ2-3
TGTGCCAGCAGCCAACTGGGAGATTATGGCGGGGGCGTTGGTACGCAGTATTTT	CASSQLGDYGGGVGTQYF	few	TRBV3-1	.	TRBJ2-3
TGTGCCTGGAGTGGGACAGGGGGCAATCAGCCCCAGCATTTT	CAWSGTGGNQPQHF	few	TRBV30	TRBD1	TRBJ1-5
TGTGCCAGCAGTCGGGGGCTTGGCAATCAGCCCCAGCATTTT	CASSRGLGNQPQHF	few	TRBV6-5	.	TRBJ1-5
TGTGCCAGCAGTCTCGGACTAGCTGGTACGCAGTATTTT	CASSLGLAGTQYF	.	TRBV12-3/TRBV12-4	TRBD2	TRBJ2-3
TGCGCCAGCAGTGGTTCACGGGCAGCGCGGCCCGGGGAGCTGTTTTTT	CASSGSRAARPGELFF	few	TRBV10-1	.	TRBJ2-2
TGTGCCAGCAGCTCCACCAATGCGGTTGGCTACGAGCAGTACTTC	CASSSTNAVGYEQYF	.	TRBV7-2	.	TRBJ2-7
TGCAGCGCCTACACCGGGACAGGGGATGAGCAGTACTTC	CSAYTGTGDEQYF	.	TRBV29-1	TRBD1	TRBJ2-7
TGTGCCAGCAGCAACAGGGGTGAGATAGCTGAAGCTTTCTTT	CASSNRGEIAEAFF	few	TRBV7-9	TRBD1	TRBJ1-1
TGTGCCACCAGTGATCCCGATACCGAGCAGTACTTC	CATSDPDTEQYF	few	TRBV24-1	.	TRBJ2-7
TGTGCCAGCAGCTCGTCAACCGGGACACGCGAGCAGTACTTC	CASSSSTGTREQYF	.	TRBV7-9	.	TRBJ2-7
TGTGCCAGCAGCTGGACTAGCCACAATGAGCAGTTCTTC	CASSWTSHNEQFF	few	TRBV6-2/TRBV6-3	TRBD2	TRBJ2-1
TGTGCCAGCAGCCCGAGCCTAGCGGGAGCTGAGAACACCGGGGAGCTGTTTTTT	CASSPSLAGAENTGELFF	few	TRBV13	TRBD2	TRBJ2-2
TGTGCCAGTAGTATGAAGAGGGAACATGGCTACACCTTC	CASSMKREHGYTF	.	TRBV19	.	TRBJ1-2
TGCGCCAGCAGCTTGGCCAAGACTAGCGGGGGCATAGGCAAAAACATTCAGTACTTC	CASSLAKTSGGIGKNIQYF	.	TRBV5-1	TRBD2	TRBJ2-4
TGCAGTGCCCCCCTAGCGGGGGGTAGGGCAGATACGCAGTATTTT	CSAPLAGGRADTQYF	many	TRBV20-1	TRBD2	TRBJ2-3
TGTGCCAGCTCACGATCGATGAACACTGAAGCTTTCTTT	CASSRSMNTEAFF	.	TRBV18	.	TRBJ1-1
TGCAGTGCCCCACCCAGGGACACGGGGGACACTGAAGCTTTCTTT	CSAPPRDTGDTEAFF	.	TRBV20-1	.	TRBJ1-1
TGCAGCGTTGTCGCTGCGGGAGAAGTCGAGCAGTACTTC	CSVVAAGEVEQYF	few	TRBV29-1	TRBD2	TRBJ2-7
TGTGCCAGCAGCTTGGGCAGGTACGAGCAGTACTTC	CASSLGRYEQYF	many	TRBV7-9	.	TRBJ2-7
TGTGCCAGCAGCTCTAACAGGGTAACAGATACGCAGTATTTT	CASSSNRVTDTQYF	.	TRBV7-2	.	TRBJ2-3